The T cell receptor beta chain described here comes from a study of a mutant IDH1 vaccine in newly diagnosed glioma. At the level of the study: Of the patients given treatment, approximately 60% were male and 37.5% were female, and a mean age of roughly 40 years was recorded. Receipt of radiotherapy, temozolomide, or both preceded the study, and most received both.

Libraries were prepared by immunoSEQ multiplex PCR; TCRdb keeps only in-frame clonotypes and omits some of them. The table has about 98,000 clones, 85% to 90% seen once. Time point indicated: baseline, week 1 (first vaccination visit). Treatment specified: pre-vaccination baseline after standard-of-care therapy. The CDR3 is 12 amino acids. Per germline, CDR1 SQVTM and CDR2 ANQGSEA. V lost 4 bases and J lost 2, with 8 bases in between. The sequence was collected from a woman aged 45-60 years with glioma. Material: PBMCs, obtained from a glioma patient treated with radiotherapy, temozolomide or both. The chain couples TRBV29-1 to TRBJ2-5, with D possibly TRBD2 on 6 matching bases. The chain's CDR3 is CSVAGGQETQYF. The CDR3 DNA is TGCAGCGTTGCCGGGGGACAAGAGACCCAGTACTTC. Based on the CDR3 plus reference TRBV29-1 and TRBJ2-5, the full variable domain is SAVISQKPSRDICQRGTSLTIQCQVDSQVTMMFWYRQQPGQSLTLIATANQGSEATYESGFVIDKFPISRPNLTFSTLTVSNMSPEDSSIYLCSVAGGQETQYFGPGTRLLVL.